Below, one T cell receptor (beta chain) is given with its context. No antigen is known for it. This sample is drawn from a study of PD-1 blockade in classical Hodgkin lymphoma. Profiled with immunoSEQ multiplex PCR; TCRdb holds only in-frame clones, not every one. Here the sample spans under 80,000 clones, 85% to 95% being singletons. CDR3 length equals 15 residues. Between the trimmed V and J ends, which lost 4 bases and 3 bases, there was a span of 17 bases. As for time point: newly diagnosed, previously untreated cHL patient sample. Newly diagnosed, untreated classical Hodgkin lymphoma PBMCs served as comparison. Regarding the study as a whole: The authors have not defined what causes the repertoire differences, possibly disease activity or prior therapy. Diminished baseline TCR diversity has been reported in newly diagnosed patients relative to healthy donors.

The source of this sequence is a human donor with classical Hodgkin lymphoma. What was sequenced was peripheral blood mononuclear cells (PBMCs). This chain connects TRBV5-3 to TRBJ2-7; D may be TRBD1 (5 bases). TRBV5-3 is known as an ORF, though its function is uncertain. The chain's CDR3 is CARSRPWGGSYEQYF. CDR3 coding DNA: TGTGCCAGAAGCCGCCCTTGGGGCGGAAGCTACGAGCAGTACTTC.